Listed below are T cell receptor beta chains from one sample, sequenced in a study of cytomegalovirus exposure and HLA in healthy donors. Profiled with immunoSEQ multiplex PCR; TCRdb holds only in-frame clones, not every one. The sample consists of some 45,000 clones, around half of them appearing once. The sequenced sample consisted of PBMCs. Source of these receptors: a human donor in good health. CDR3s include the opening cysteine and the closing phenylalanine or tryptophan.

cdr3_aa j_call v_call
CASSLSGLAAPPVVGHEQFF TRBJ2-1 TRBV27
CASSEAEGEGRNTIYF TRBJ1-3 TRBV6-1
CASSLEAGGKGYTF TRBJ1-2 TRBV7-8
CASSKGEYGYTF TRBJ1-2 TRBV16
CSANGITTVRGTEAFF TRBJ1-1 TRBV29-1
CASSSTWEQYF TRBJ2-7 TRBV11-2
CASSLPQVNEQYF TRBJ2-7 TRBV7-9
CAACPGLNYGYTF TRBJ1-2 TRBV10-3
CAWTPSNTNTGELFF TRBJ2-2 TRBV30
CASSPGTGLLGGELFF TRBJ2-2 TRBV7-8
CASSYSDSNPAFF TRBJ1-1 TRBV6-5
CASSERGDTQYF TRBJ2-3 TRBV6-1
CASSLGGLPPYEQYF TRBJ2-7 TRBV7-2
CASSLRQGGNTIYF TRBJ1-3 TRBV13
CASSSTVNGYTF TRBJ1-2 TRBV5-1
CAWGGATNEKLFF TRBJ1-4 TRBV30
CASSYDGGNYEQYF TRBJ2-7 TRBV5-1
CASSSAGRRSGNTIYF TRBJ1-3 TRBV27
CASSSGANVLTF TRBJ2-6 TRBV7-3
CASSLVGVGAGVHEQYF TRBJ2-7 TRBV5-6
CASSPRTLSSYNSPLHF TRBJ1-6 TRBV27
CASSPISADNSYEQYF TRBJ2-7 TRBV5-6
CASRPNLGLAVDTQYF TRBJ2-3 TRBV5-1
CASSKGAQGVDTEAFF TRBJ1-1 TRBV21-1
CASSPRPDGWLASGGNTIYF TRBJ1-3 TRBV7-7
CASSLDRNTEAFF TRBJ1-1 TRBV5-6
CASSLAPTSPQDEQFF TRBJ2-1 TRBV7-2
CASSLRLAGSTDTQYF TRBJ2-3 TRBV5-4
CASSRGLTGGGGPSNQPQHF TRBJ1-5 TRBV19
CASSPWGGGEKLFF TRBJ1-4 TRBV6-5
CATSTRRTGGDTDTQYF TRBJ2-3 TRBV15
CASSIVVASSYEQYF TRBJ2-7 TRBV19
CASSPPTGGSTDTQYF TRBJ2-3 TRBV5-1
CASNPGRGDLFF TRBJ2-1 TRBV5-8
CASSSSGRGLSYEQYF TRBJ2-7 TRBV19
CASSYIVTGVNTEAFF TRBJ1-1 TRBV6-5
CSVGGTGVVETQYF TRBJ2-5 TRBV29-1
CASSFTANYGYTF TRBJ1-2 TRBV5-1
CASSLGGRADGTEAFF TRBJ1-1 TRBV7-9
CASSGGTGSYEQYF TRBJ2-7 TRBV7-9
CASSSGQQNEKLFF TRBJ1-4 TRBV5-4
CASSIGGGVRGYTF TRBJ1-2 TRBV19
CASSLSTSSVRYEQYF TRBJ2-7 TRBV27
CASRGTGALGQFF TRBJ2-1 TRBV28
CASSSGSGLSTDTQYF TRBJ2-3 TRBV5-1
CASGTGYYGYTF TRBJ1-2 TRBV6-5
CASSLTGTNEKLFF TRBJ1-4 TRBV6-5
CASSLKSSYDEQFF TRBJ2-1 TRBV7-3
CASSPISGQGAYEQYF TRBJ2-7 TRBV18
CASSQDGTGGSYEQYF TRBJ2-7 TRBV4-3
CASSLTSGSNEQFF TRBJ2-1 TRBV6-4